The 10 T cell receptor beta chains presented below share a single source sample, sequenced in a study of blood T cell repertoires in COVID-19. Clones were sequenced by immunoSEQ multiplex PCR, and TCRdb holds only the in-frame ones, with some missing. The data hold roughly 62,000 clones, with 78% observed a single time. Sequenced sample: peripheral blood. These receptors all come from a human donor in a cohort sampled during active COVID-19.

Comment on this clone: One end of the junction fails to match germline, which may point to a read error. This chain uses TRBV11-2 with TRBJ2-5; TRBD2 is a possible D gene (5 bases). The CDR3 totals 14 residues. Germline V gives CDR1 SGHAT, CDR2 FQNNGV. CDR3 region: CASSLAGSSGLSNF. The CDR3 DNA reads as TGTGCCAGCAGCTTAGCGGGTTCGTCAGGACTCAGTAACTTC.

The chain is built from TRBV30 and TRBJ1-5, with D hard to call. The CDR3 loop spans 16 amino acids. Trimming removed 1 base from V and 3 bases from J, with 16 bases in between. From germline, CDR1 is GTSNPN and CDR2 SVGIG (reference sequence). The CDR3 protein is CAWSALGTLDNQPQHF. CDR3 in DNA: TGTGCCTGGAGTGCCCTAGGAACACTGGACAATCAGCCCCAGCATTTT.

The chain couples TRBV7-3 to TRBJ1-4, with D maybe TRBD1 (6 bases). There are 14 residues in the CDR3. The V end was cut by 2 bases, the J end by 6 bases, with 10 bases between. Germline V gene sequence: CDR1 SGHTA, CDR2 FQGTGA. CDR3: CASSLGGGDEKLFF. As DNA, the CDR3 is TGTGCCAGCAGCTTAGGGGGCGGAGATGAAAAACTGTTTTTT.

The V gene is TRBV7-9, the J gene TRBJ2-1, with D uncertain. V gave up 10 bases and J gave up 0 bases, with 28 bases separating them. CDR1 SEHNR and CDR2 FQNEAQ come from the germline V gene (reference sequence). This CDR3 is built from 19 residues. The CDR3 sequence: CATLKATGFLPSSYNEQFF. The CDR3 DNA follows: TGTGCCACCTTAAAAGCAACTGGGTTTCTCCCTAGCTCCTACAATGAGCAGTTCTTC.

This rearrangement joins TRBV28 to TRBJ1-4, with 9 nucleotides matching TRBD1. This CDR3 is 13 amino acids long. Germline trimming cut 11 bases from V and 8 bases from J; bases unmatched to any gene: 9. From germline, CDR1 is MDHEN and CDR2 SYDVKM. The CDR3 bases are TGTGCCGGGACCGGGACAGGGCAAGAAAAACTGTTTTTT. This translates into CAGTGTGQEKLFF.

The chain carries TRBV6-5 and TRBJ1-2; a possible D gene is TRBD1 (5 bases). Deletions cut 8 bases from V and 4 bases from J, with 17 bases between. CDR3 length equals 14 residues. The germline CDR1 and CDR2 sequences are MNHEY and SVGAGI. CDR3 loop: CASGRGLIGYGYTF. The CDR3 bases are TGTGCCAGCGGGCGGGGCCTGATCGGCTATGGCTACACCTTC.

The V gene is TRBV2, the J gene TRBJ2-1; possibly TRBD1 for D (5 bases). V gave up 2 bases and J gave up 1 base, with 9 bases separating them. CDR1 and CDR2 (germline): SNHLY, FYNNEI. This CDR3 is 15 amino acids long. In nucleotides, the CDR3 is TGTGCCAGCAGTGAAACACAGGTGTCCTACAATGAGCAGTTCTTC. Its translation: CASSETQVSYNEQFF.

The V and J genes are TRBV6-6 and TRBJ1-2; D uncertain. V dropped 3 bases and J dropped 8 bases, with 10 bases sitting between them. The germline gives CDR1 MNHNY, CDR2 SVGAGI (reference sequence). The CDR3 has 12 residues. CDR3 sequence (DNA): TGTGCCAGCAGTTATGAGGCTGGGGGCTACACCTTC. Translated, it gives CASSYEAGGYTF.

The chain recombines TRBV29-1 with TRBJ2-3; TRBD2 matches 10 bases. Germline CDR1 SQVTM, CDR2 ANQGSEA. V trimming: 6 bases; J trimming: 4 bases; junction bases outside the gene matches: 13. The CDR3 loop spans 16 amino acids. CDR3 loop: CSVAGKAGGLADTQYF. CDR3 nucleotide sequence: TGCAGCGTCGCAGGGAAAGCGGGGGGGCTTGCAGATACGCAGTATTTT.

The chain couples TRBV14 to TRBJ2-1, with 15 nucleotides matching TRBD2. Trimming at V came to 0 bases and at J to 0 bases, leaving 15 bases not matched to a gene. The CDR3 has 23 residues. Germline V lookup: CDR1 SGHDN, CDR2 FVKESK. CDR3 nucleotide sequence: TGTGCCAGCAGCCAAGATAGGGGACTAGCGGGGGGCTCGTATCCGAGCTCCTACAATGAGCAGTTCTTC. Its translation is CASSQDRGLAGGSYPSSYNEQFF.